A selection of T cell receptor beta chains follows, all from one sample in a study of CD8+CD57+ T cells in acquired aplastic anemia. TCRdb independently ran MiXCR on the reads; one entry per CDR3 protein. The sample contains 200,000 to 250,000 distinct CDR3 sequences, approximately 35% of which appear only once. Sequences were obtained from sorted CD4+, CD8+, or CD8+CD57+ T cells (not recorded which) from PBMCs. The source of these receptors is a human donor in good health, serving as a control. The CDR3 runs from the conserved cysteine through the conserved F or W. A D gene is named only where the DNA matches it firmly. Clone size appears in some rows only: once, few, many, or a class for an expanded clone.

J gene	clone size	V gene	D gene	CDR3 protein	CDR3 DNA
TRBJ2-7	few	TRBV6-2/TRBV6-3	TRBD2	CASSYDRGATSGRGRYEQYF	TGTGCCAGCAGTTACGACCGCGGGGCGACTAGCGGGAGAGGTCGATACGAGCAGTACTTC
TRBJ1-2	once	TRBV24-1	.	CATRDLRDAWICGYTF	TGCGCCACCCGTGATTTGCGGGACGCATGGATTTGTGGCTACACCTTC
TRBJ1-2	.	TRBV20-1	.	CSARDFGQSAYGYTF	TGCAGTGCTAGGGACTTCGGACAGAGCGCTTATGGCTACACCTTC
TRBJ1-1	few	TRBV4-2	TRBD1	CASSRTGTDNTEAFF	TGTGCCAGCAGCCGGACCGGGACAGATAACACTGAAGCTTTCTTT
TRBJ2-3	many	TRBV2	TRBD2	CASREQGLAADTQYF	TGTGCCAGCAGGGAACAGGGACTAGCGGCAGATACGCAGTATTTT
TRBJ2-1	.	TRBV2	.	CASSEQPPGYNEQFF	TGTGCCAGCAGTGAGCAGCCTCCTGGCTACAATGAGCAGTTCTTC
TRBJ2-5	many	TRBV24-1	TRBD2	CATSDGLAGGPETQYF	TGTGCCACCAGTGACGGACTAGCGGGAGGGCCCGAGACCCAGTACTTC
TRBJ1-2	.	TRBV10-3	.	CAIRGSDTPNNYGYTF	TGTGCCATCCGGGGGAGCGACACACCTAATAACTATGGCTACACCTTC
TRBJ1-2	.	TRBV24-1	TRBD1	CATSDLPDRVDYYGYTF	TGTGCCACCAGTGACCTCCCCGACAGGGTCGATTACTATGGCTACACCTTC
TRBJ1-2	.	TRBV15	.	CATSRDRRNGYTF	TGTGCCACCAGCAGAGATAGGAGGAATGGCTACACCTTC
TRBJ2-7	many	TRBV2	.	CASSVTLRNEQYF	TGTGCCAGCAGTGTGACTCTACGTAACGAGCAGTACTTC
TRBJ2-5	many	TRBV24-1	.	CATSDPGLQETQYF	TGTGCCACCAGTGATCCCGGTCTCCAAGAGACCCAGTACTTC
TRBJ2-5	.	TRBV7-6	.	CASSPKGETQYF	TGTGCCAGCAGCCCCAAGGGGGAGACCCAGTACTTC
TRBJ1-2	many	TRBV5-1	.	CASSLDAGYGYTF	TGCGCCAGCAGCTTGGATGCAGGGTATGGCTACACCTTC
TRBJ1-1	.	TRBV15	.	CATSQRKGPAVAFF	TGTGCCACCAGCCAAAGGAAGGGACCTGCGGTCGCTTTCTTT
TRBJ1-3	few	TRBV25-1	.	CASSLAGWELSGNTIYF	TGTGCCAGCAGCTTGGCCGGGTGGGAGCTTAGTGGAAACACCATATATTTT
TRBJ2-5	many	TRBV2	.	CASRPGSEETQYF	TGTGCCAGCAGACCAGGTAGCGAAGAGACCCAGTACTTC
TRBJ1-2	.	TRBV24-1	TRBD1	CATSDAGTGDGYGYTF	TGTGCCACCAGTGATGCCGGGACAGGGGACGGCTATGGCTACACCTTC
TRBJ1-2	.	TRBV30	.	CAWTKEGRGYGYTF	TGTGCCTGGACAAAGGAAGGCCGAGGCTATGGCTACACCTTC
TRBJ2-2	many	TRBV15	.	CATSREAFGTGELFF	TGTGCCACCAGCAGAGAGGCGTTTGGCACCGGGGAGCTGTTTTTT
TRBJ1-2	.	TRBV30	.	CAWGTGGYGYTF	TGTGCCTGGGGAACCGGCGGCTATGGCTACACCTTC
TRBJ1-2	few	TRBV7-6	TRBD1	CASSFGQGYGYTF	TGTGCCAGCAGTTTCGGACAGGGGTATGGCTACACCTTC
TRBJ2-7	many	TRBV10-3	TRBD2	CASSEREESGVYEQYF	TGTGCCAGCAGTGAACGAGAGGAAAGCGGGGTCTACGAGCAGTACTTC
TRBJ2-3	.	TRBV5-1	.	CASTPWGPAVCTDTQYF	TGCGCCAGCACTCCTTGGGGACCGGCCGTATGCACAGATACGCAGTATTTT
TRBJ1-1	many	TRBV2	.	CASSESPDTEAFF	TGTGCCAGCAGTGAATCGCCCGACACTGAAGCTTTCTTT
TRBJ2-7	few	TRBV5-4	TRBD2	CASSLFSGSSYEQYF	TGTGCCAGCAGCTTGTTCAGCGGGAGCTCCTACGAGCAGTACTTC
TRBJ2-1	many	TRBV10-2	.	CASSVRQWDEQFF	TGCGCCAGCAGTGTTCGTCAATGGGATGAGCAGTTCTTC
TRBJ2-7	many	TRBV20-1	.	CSASQGNYEQYF	TGCAGTGCTAGCCAAGGAAACTACGAGCAGTACTTC
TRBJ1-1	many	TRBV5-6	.	CASRRNRDGRDTEAFF	TGTGCCAGCAGAAGAAACCGGGACGGACGGGACACTGAAGCTTTCTTT
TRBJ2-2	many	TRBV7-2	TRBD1	CASSLRQGVTGELFF	TGTGCCAGCAGCTTAAGACAGGGAGTAACCGGGGAGCTGTTTTTT
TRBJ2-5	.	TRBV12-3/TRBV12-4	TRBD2	CASRGAGGPVETQYF	TGTGCCAGCAGGGGAGCGGGGGGGCCGGTTGAGACCCAGTACTTC
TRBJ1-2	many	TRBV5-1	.	CASSLAPGRYGYTF	TGCGCCAGCAGCTTGGCCCCGGGGCGTTACGGCTACACCTTC
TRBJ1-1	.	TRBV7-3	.	CASSFRRNTEAFF	TGTGCCAGCAGCTTTCGGAGAAACACTGAAGCTTTCTTT
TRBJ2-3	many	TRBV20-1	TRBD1	CSARDSRQGARDTQYF	TGCAGTGCTAGAGATTCAAGACAGGGGGCGAGAGATACGCAGTATTTT
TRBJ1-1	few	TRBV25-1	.	CASTQLQGRNTEAFF	TGTGCCAGCACCCAACTACAGGGACGGAACACTGAAGCTTTCTTT
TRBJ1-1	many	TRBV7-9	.	CASVKLAMNTEAFF	TGTGCCAGCGTTAAACTCGCCATGAACACTGAAGCTTTCTTT
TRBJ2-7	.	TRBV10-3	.	CAISTGHEQYF	TGTGCCATCAGTACGGGCCACGAGCAGTACTTC
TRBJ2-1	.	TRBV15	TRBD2	CATSTLGLAFKNEQFF	TGTGCCACCAGCACCCTCGGACTAGCGTTTAAGAATGAGCAGTTCTTC
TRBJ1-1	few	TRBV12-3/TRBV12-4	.	CASQTELNTEAFF	TGTGCCAGCCAGACGGAATTGAACACTGAAGCTTTCTTT
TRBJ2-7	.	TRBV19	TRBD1	CASSRDRATYEQYF	TGTGCCAGTAGTAGGGACAGGGCAACCTACGAGCAGTACTTC
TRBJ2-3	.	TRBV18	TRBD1	CASSQDRGSDTQYF	TGTGCCAGCTCCCAAGACAGGGGGTCAGATACGCAGTATTTT
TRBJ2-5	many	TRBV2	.	CASSDELTQYF	TGTGCCAGCAGTGATGAACTGACCCAGTACTTC
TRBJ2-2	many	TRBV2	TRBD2	CASTTRGGTGELFF	TGTGCCAGCACCACACGGGGGGGAACCGGGGAGCTGTTTTTT
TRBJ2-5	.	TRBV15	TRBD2	CATSGKGLAGRETQYF	TGTGCCACCAGCGGAAAAGGACTAGCGGGACGAGAGACCCAGTACTTC
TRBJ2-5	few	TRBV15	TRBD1	CATSRTGGKETQYF	TGTGCCACCAGCAGAACAGGGGGAAAAGAGACCCAGTACTTC
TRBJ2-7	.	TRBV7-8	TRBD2	CASSLEGGSYHEQYF	TGTGCCAGCAGCTTAGAGGGCGGGAGTTACCACGAGCAGTACTTC
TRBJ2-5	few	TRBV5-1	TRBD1	CASTRTGLGETQYF	TGCGCCAGCACCCGGACAGGGTTAGGAGAGACCCAGTACTTC
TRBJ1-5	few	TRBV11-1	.	CASSRGGGLDQPQHF	TGTGCCAGCAGCCGAGGCGGGGGGTTGGATCAGCCCCAGCATTTT
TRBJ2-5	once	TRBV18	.	CASSPDSTQETQYF	TGTGCCAGCTCACCGGACAGCACTCAAGAGACCCAGTACTTC
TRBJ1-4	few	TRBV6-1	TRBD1	CASRDRQGEKLFF	TGTGCCAGCAGGGACCGACAGGGTGAAAAACTGTTTTTT
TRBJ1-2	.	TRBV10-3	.	CAIGATLVINYGYTF	TGTGCCATCGGAGCCACATTGGTCATTAACTATGGCTACACCTTC
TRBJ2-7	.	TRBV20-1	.	CSARSHNSYEQYF	TGCAGTGCTAGAAGTCACAACTCTTACGAGCAGTACTTC